The clone carrying this T cell receptor (beta chain) was picked up many times. Its target is unknown. The entry originates in a study of identical twins. A template switching step contributed a universal primer site, while unique molecular identifiers were present in the cDNA. One entry per CDR3 protein, called by TCRdb with MiXCR from the 5' RACE reads. The sample includes some 440,000 distinct CDR3 sequences, 20% to 25% of them seen just once. All of the donors were Caucasians in good health. Findings of the study overall: Sequences that were beta out-of-frame showed weaker excess twin sharing.

This sample also appeared in a second study, on T cells expressing NK-cell markers. That source reports: Several of the donors carried dominant NKG2C+ clonotypes that took up roughly 1.0-7.0% of their CD8+ T cells.

Material for sequencing was CD4+ T cells sorted from blood. The clonotype comes from a woman aged 18-30 years in good health.

CDR3 protein: CASSDYREDEQFF. The CDR3 coding sequence is TGTGCCAGCAGCGACTACAGGGAAGATGAGCAGTTCTTC. The rearrangement links TRBV7-8 to TRBJ2-1, with TRBD1 as a possible D gene (6 bases). Germline-derived CDR1 and CDR2 are SGHVS and FQNEAQ. With 5 bases removed from V and 8 bases from J, the gap between germline ends came to 13 bases. The CDR3 has 13 residues.